Listed below are T cell receptor beta chains from one sample, sequenced in a study of siplizumab effects on memory and regulatory T cells. The method was immunoSEQ multiplex PCR; TCRdb's version includes in-frame clones alone and lacks a portion of them. In the table there are about 100,000 clones, about 95% of which are singletons. Sequenced material: non-Treg CD4+ T cells sorted from blood. These receptors were taken from a human donor in good health. Each CDR3 is given with its conserved first and last residue. The D gene is left open where the match is weak. Clone size appears in some rows only: once, few, many, or a class for an expanded clone.

NA,TRBV7-9,NA,TRBJ2-2,TGTGCCAGCAGCCCGAGTGGCTGGGACCGGACCGGGGAGCTGTTTTTT,CASSPSGWDRTGELFF
TRBD1,TRBV5-1,NA,TRBJ2-3,TGCGCCAGCAGCGACGACAGGGGGGGCGAGGATACGCAGTATTTT,CASSDDRGGEDTQYF
TRBD1,TRBV9,NA,TRBJ1-2,TGTGCCAGCAGCCCCGGACAGGGGCGGCTAGGCTACACCTTC,CASSPGQGRLGYTF
NA,TRBV28,NA,TRBJ1-4,TGTGCCAGCAGACCTTGGACAGTGAATGAAAAACTGTTTTTT,CASRPWTVNEKLFF
TRBD2,TRBV9,NA,TRBJ2-5,TGTGCCAGCAGCCCCAGGACTAGCGGGAGCGAGACCCAGTACTTC,CASSPRTSGSETQYF
NA,TRBV4-1,NA,TRBJ2-7,TGCGCCAGCAGTCCCCGGACAGTCTCCTACGAGCAGTACTTC,CASSPRTVSYEQYF
NA,TRBV19,once,TRBJ2-2,TGTGCCAGTAGTAAGTTTGGTGAAGGAGGAGCCGGGGAGCTGTTTTTT,CASSKFGEGGAGELFF
NA,TRBV30,NA,TRBJ2-1,TGTGCCTGGAGCAGGGAACACTCCTACAATGAGCAGTTCTTC,CAWSREHSYNEQFF
NA,TRBV10-1,NA,TRBJ2-6,TGCGCCAGCAGTGAGGGGGCAGCTGGGGCCAACGTCCTGACTTTC,CASSEGAAGANVLTF
NA,TRBV28,NA,TRBJ1-1,TGTGCCAGCAGACCAGCGGGAGGTGGGATGGGCACTGAAGCTTTCTTT,CASRPAGGGMGTEAFF
TRBD1,TRBV5-4,NA,TRBJ1-1,TGTGCCAGCAGCCGCGAAAGGACAGGGATGAACACTGAAGCTTTCTTT,CASSRERTGMNTEAFF
NA,TRBV6-1,NA,TRBJ2-7,TGTGCCAGCAGTGAAGTTGGGCCGGGTAGAGGGGCCCTAGGCAATCCTAGGAGCTCCTACGAGCAGTACTTC,CASSEVGPGRGALGNPRSSYEQYF
NA,TRBV6-6,NA,TRBJ2-7,TGTGCCAGCAGGGCCGCTGGTCTCGAGCAGTACTTC,CASRAAGLEQYF
NA,TRBV5-5,NA,TRBJ1-3,TGTGCCAGCAGCTTGAGGCGGGGGGTCTCTGGAAACACCATATATTTT,CASSLRRGVSGNTIYF
NA,TRBV6-5,NA,TRBJ1-3,TGTGCCAGCAGTTACTCCTTTCAGGGAGTTGGAAACACCATATATTTT,CASSYSFQGVGNTIYF
NA,TRBV5-4,NA,TRBJ1-3,TGTGCCCAAGGACCGGGGGGTGGAAACACCATATATTTT,CAQGPGGGNTIYF
TRBD2,TRBV7-9,NA,TRBJ2-1,TGTGCCAGCATGGAGGGAGGGTTTGGCAATGAGCAGTTCTTC,CASMEGGFGNEQFF
NA,TRBV9,NA,TRBJ2-1,TGTGCCAGCAGCTACGACCCGGGCAATGAGCAGTTCTTC,CASSYDPGNEQFF
NA,TRBV15,once,TRBJ1-1,TGTGCCACCAGCAGAGATCTGGGGGGCGGGGAAGCTTTCTTT,CATSRDLGGGEAFF
NA,TRBV28,NA,TRBJ1-1,TGTGCCAGCAGGATTGGGAGGGGGACTGAAGCTTTCTTT,CASRIGRGTEAFF
NA,TRBV7-3,NA,TRBJ1-3,TGTGCCAGCAGCTTCACAGCGAGCTCTGGAAACACCATATATTTT,CASSFTASSGNTIYF
NA,TRBV15,NA,TRBJ1-1,TGTGCCACCAGAAGAATCGGGGGGAACACTGAAGCTTTCTTT,CATRRIGGNTEAFF
NA,TRBV6-1,NA,TRBJ2-2,TGTGCCAGCAGTGAGAACACCGGGGAGCTGTTTTTT,CASSENTGELFF
TRBD1,TRBV5-1,NA,TRBJ2-1,TGCGCCAGCAGCCCAGGGGGAGAGCAGTTCTTC,CASSPGGEQFF
TRBD2,TRBV7-2,once,TRBJ2-7,TGTGCCAGCGGCAGGACAAGCGGGATTACCTACGAGCAGTACTTC,CASGRTSGITYEQYF
NA,TRBV6-5,NA,TRBJ1-3,TGTGCCAGCAGTCGGACGGGGAGGGGAGGAAACACCATATATTTT,CASSRTGRGGNTIYF
NA,TRBV7-3,NA,TRBJ2-5,TGTGCCAGCAGCCGACTGGGCAGGGGTACGGTTAGGCCGGAGACCCAGTACTTC,CASSRLGRGTVRPETQYF
NA,TRBV7-6,once,TRBJ2-5,TGTGCCAGCAGCCTACAGGCTATCCAAGAGACCCAGTACTTC,CASSLQAIQETQYF
TRBD1,TRBV28,once,TRBJ1-1,TGTGCCAGCAGTCCAGGGGGACCCGCCTCGAACACTGAAGCTTTCTTT,CASSPGGPASNTEAFF
NA,TRBV28,NA,TRBJ2-7,TGTGCCAGCTCTAGGAGGGGTGGACCGTACTTC,CASSRRGGPYF
NA,TRBV6-6,NA,TRBJ2-7,TGTGCCAGCAGTTACTCCAGAGTCCCCTACGAGCAGTACTTC,CASSYSRVPYEQYF
NA,TRBV6-1,NA,TRBJ2-5,TGTGCCAGCAGTGAAAATAGGACGCCGAAAGAGACCCAGTACTTC,CASSENRTPKETQYF
NA,TRBV6-1,NA,TRBJ1-5,TGTGCCAGCAGTGGGCAGCAACATAGCAATCAGCCCCAGCATTTT,CASSGQQHSNQPQHF
NA,TRBV7-3,NA,TRBJ1-1,TGTGCCAGCAGCGCCGCCGGAGGTGGCACTGAAGCTTTCTTT,CASSAAGGGTEAFF
NA,TRBV21-1,NA,TRBJ2-1,TGTGCCAGCAGCAAAGGGTCAAGCGGGAGTGGCTACAATGAGCAGTTCTTC,CASSKGSSGSGYNEQFF
NA,TRBV28,NA,TRBJ1-5,TGTGCCAGCGCGGGACGAAATCAGCCCCAGCATTTT,CASAGRNQPQHF
NA,TRBV19,NA,TRBJ2-6,TGTGCCACCGAGGGACGGGAGAGCTCTGGGGCCAACGTCCTGACTTTC,CATEGRESSGANVLTF
NA,TRBV6-5,NA,TRBJ1-6,TGTGCCAGCAGTTACTCTGATCGTACAAGGTCACCCCTCCACTTT,CASSYSDRTRSPLHF
NA,TRBV19,NA,TRBJ1-1,TGTGCCAGTAGCGATACAGGGTACACTGAAGCTTTCTTT,CASSDTGYTEAFF
NA,TRBV30,NA,TRBJ1-1,TGTGCCTGGAGTGTACCAAGGGCAGCCTACACTGAAGCTTTCTTT,CAWSVPRAAYTEAFF
NA,TRBV6-1,NA,TRBJ2-7,TGTGCCAGCAGATCGACAGGACTGGCCTACGAGCAGTACTTC,CASRSTGLAYEQYF
NA,TRBV7-2,NA,TRBJ2-1,TGTGCCAGCAGCTTAGCTAGCTCCGGTGAGCAGTTCTTC,CASSLASSGEQFF
NA,TRBV30,NA,TRBJ2-4,TGTGCCTGGAGTGTATTGGAAAACATTCAGTACTTC,CAWSVLENIQYF
TRBD2,TRBV14,NA,TRBJ2-2,TGTGCCAGCTCTCTAGCGGGGACCGGGGAGCTGTTTTTT,CASSLAGTGELFF
NA,TRBV28,NA,TRBJ2-1,TGTGCCAGCAGGGGCATGACAACCGAGCAGTTCTTC,CASRGMTTEQFF
NA,TRBV18,NA,TRBJ1-5,TGTGCCAGCTCACCATTATCATATAGCAATCAGCCCCAGCATTTT,CASSPLSYSNQPQHF
TRBD1,TRBV27,NA,TRBJ2-1,TGTGCCAGCAGTTCTCCCCCGGGACAGGCTAATGACCGCTACAATGAGCAGTTCTTC,CASSSPPGQANDRYNEQFF